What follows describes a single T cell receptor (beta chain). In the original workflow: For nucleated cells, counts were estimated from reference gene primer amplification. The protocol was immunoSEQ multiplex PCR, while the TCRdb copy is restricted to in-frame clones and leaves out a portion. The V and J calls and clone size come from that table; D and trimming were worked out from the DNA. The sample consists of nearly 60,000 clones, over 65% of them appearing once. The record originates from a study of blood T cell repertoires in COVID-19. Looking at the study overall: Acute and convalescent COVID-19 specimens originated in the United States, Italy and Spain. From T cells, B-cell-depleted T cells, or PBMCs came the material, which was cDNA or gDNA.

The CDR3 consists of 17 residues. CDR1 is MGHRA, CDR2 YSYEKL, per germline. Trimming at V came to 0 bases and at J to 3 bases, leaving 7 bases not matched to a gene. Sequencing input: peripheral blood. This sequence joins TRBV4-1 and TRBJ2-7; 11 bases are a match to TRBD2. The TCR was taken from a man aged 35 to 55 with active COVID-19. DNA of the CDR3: TGCGCCAGCAGCCAAGATAGCCCACTAGCGGGAGACTACGAGCAGTACTTC. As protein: CASSQDSPLAGDYEQYF.